The 23 T cell receptor beta chains given below trace back to one sample, sequenced in a study of vaccination effects on CD4 cells after COVID-19. Using viral peptide pools, the ViraFEST assay grew out antigen-specific CD4+ T cells prior to sequencing. After around ten days in culture, the CD4+ T cells were isolated. Confirmation by PCR established that the person had SARS-CoV-2 infection between March and December 2020. Two doses of BNT162b2 or mRNA-1273 vaccine were administered to participants. Data came from immunoSEQ multiplex PCR; TCRdb stores just in-frame clones and leaves some out. The profile shows approximately 14,000 clones, roughly 80% of them singletons. Their specific antigens are unknown. Sample: CD4+ T cells from PBMCs cultured with HCoV-NL63 spike peptides, taken after COVID-19 vaccination. The receptor set was obtained from a human donor who had a prior SARS-CoV-2 infection.

V and J are TRBV6-5 and TRBJ1-6, with D perhaps matching TRBD1 (5 bases). V lost 2 bases and J 8 bases, leaving 13 bases between the germline ends. The CDR3 has 15 residues. Germline CDR1 MNHEY, CDR2 SVGAGI. The CDR3 loop reads CASSYVGGGDSPLHF. DNA of the CDR3: TGTGCCAGCAGTTACGTGGGGGGAGGAGATTCACCCCTCCACTTT.

This chain joins TRBV10-3 and TRBJ2-3; 11 positions match TRBD2. CDR3 size: 15 residues. Trimming took 5 bases from V and 1 from J; bases not matched to a gene: 2. In germline, CDR1 is ENHRY, CDR2 SYGVKD. This CDR3 reads CAISTSGGRTDTQYF. As DNA, the CDR3 is TGTGCCATCAGTACTAGCGGGGGCCGCACAGATACGCAGTATTTT.

The chain has TRBV7-8 and TRBJ1-2; D not resolved. Germline-derived CDR1 and CDR2 are SGHVS and FQNEAQ. The CDR3 runs 15 residues. V shed 1 base and J shed 5 bases, with 14 bases lying between them. The CDR3 DNA follows: TGTGCCAGCAGCTTAGTTCTCCGGGGAGGTTATGGCTACACCTTC. This translates into CASSLVLRGGYGYTF.

The V gene is TRBV12-5, the J gene TRBJ1-1; D is perhaps TRBD1 (5 bases). From germline, CDR1 is LGHNT and CDR2 FRNRAP. Trimming removed 3 bases at V and 5 bases at J, with 7 bases between. The CDR3 runs 12 residues. CDR3 amino acids: CASGFQGTEAFF. In DNA form, the CDR3 reads TGTGCTAGTGGTTTTCAGGGAACTGAAGCTTTCTTT.

The rearrangement uses TRBV15 and TRBJ1-3; D may be TRBD1 (5 bases). Trimming stripped 0 bases from V and 4 bases from J, with 13 bases between. The germline CDR1 and CDR2 sequences are LNHNV and YYDKDF (reference sequence). This CDR3 comprises 16 residues. The CDR3 DNA sequence: TGTGCCACCAGCAGAGATAACGTGAGGGACGGAAACACCATATATTTT. This sequence encodes CATSRDNVRDGNTIYF.

The chain has TRBV19 and TRBJ1-3, with TRBD1 identical over 9 bases. The CDR3 length is 16 residues. Germline CDR1 and CDR2: LNHDA and SQIVND (reference sequence). J was trimmed by 5 bases and V by 1 base; bases with no gene match: 6. The chain's CDR3 is CASSIVGGTGRNTIYF. The CDR3 region has the DNA TGTGCCAGTAGTATAGTAGGGGGGACAGGGAGAAACACCATATATTTT.

The chain combines TRBV5-8 with TRBJ1-6; D gene unclear. The germline V and J ends were trimmed by 2 bases and 11 bases, with 8 bases remaining between them. The CDR3 sequence is 12 residues long. CDR1 SGHTS and CDR2 YDEGEE come from the germline V gene. The CDR3 sequence is CASSFQYTPLHF. As DNA, the CDR3 is TGTGCCAGCAGCTTTCAATATACACCCCTCCACTTT.

The rearrangement links TRBV6-1 to TRBJ1-1; maybe TRBD1 (5 bases). V lost 3 bases to trimming and J lost 4 bases, with 12 bases between them. The germline V gene has CDR1 MNHNS and CDR2 SASEGT. The CDR3 is made up of 14 amino acids. The CDR3 DNA is TGTGCCAGCAGTGATGGGGGGTGGTCCACTGAAGCTTTCTTT. This translates into CASSDGGWSTEAFF.

V is TRBV19 and J is TRBJ2-3; 7 nucleotides match TRBD1. The germline V gene encodes CDR1 LNHDA and CDR2 SQIVND (reference sequence). This CDR3 region has 14 residues. V trimming: 6 bases; J trimming: 5 bases; junction bases outside the gene matches: 8. The CDR3 here is CASSLTGLGDTQYF. DNA of the CDR3: TGTGCCAGTAGCCTGACAGGGTTGGGAGATACGCAGTATTTT.

CDR3 DNA sequence: TGTGCCAGCAGCTTAGGAGGCGCCTACCCTGGCTACACCTTC. Its translation is CASSLGGAYPGYTF. The chain employs TRBV11-2 and TRBJ1-2; D call uncertain. Germline CDR1 SGHAT, CDR2 FQNNGV. Trimming pared 1 base from V and 7 bases from J, leaving 13 bases between. This CDR3 comprises 14 residues.

J is TRBJ2-5 and V is TRBV18; the D gene is possibly TRBD2 (6 bases). Per the germline V gene, CDR1 is KGHSH and CDR2 is LQKENI. Trimming pared 2 bases from V and 3 bases from J, leaving 13 bases between. CDR3 length: 15 residues. The CDR3 sequence is CASSPFSGGKETQYF. DNA for the CDR3: TGTGCCAGCTCACCATTCTCCGGCGGGAAAGAGACCCAGTACTTC. Variable domain in full (rest from reference TRBV18 and TRBJ2-5): NAGVMQNPRHLVRRRGQEARLRCSPMKGHSHVYWYRQLPEEGLKFMVYLQKENIIDESGMPKERFSAEFPKEGPSILRIQQVVRGDSAAYFCASSPFSGGKETQYFGPGTRLLVL.

The rearrangement uses TRBV2 and TRBJ1-3; D might be TRBD1 (5 bases). Trimming removed 6 bases at V and 2 bases at J, with 14 bases between. The CDR3 runs to 15 residues. Germline V gene lookup returns CDR1 SNHLY and CDR2 FYNNEI. CDR3 sequence reads: CASRRDLKTGNTIYF. The DNA for the CDR3 is TGTGCCAGCAGGCGGGACCTGAAAACTGGAAACACCATATATTTT. The whole variable domain, remainder taken from reference TRBV2 and TRBJ1-3, is EPEVTQTPSHQVTQMGQEVILRCVPISNHLYFYWYRQILGQKVEFLVSFYNNEISEKSEIFDDQFSVERPDGSNFTLKIRSTKLEDSAMYFCASRRDLKTGNTIYFGEGSWLTVV.

J is TRBJ1-3 and V is TRBV4-2; D gene uncertain. The CDR3 extends over 15 amino acids. The germline V gene has CDR1 LGHNA and CDR2 YNFKEQ. Deletions cut 4 bases from V and 1 base from J, with 11 bases between. This chain's CDR3 is CASSPEVLSGNTIYF. The CDR3 bases are TGTGCCAGCAGCCCCGAGGTCTTGTCTGGAAACACCATATATTTT.

V and J are TRBV7-3 and TRBJ2-7, with 9 bases identical to TRBD2. There are 16 residues in the CDR3. V was clipped by 1 base and J by 3 bases; unmatched bases: 7. Germline-derived CDR1 and CDR2 are SGHTA and FQGTGA. CDR3 DNA sequence: TGTGCCAGCAGCTTAAGCTGGCTAGCGGGGCTCTACGAGCAGTACTTC. This sequence encodes CASSLSWLAGLYEQYF.

This clone appeared once. The chain couples TRBV2 to TRBJ1-5; D is possibly TRBD1 (5 bases). Per the germline V gene, CDR1 is SNHLY and CDR2 is FYNNEI. The CDR3 extends over 17 amino acids. With 3 bases removed from V and 7 bases from J, the gap between germline ends came to 22 bases. CDR3 region: CASSELGGTLGGQPQHF. The DNA for the CDR3 is TGTGCCAGCAGTGAGTTAGGTGGGACCCTGGGGGGGCAGCCCCAGCATTTT. Drawing the rest from reference TRBV2 and TRBJ1-5, the complete variable domain is EPEVTQTPSHQVTQMGQEVILRCVPISNHLYFYWYRQILGQKVEFLVSFYNNEISEKSEIFDDQFSVERPDGSNFTLKIRSTKLEDSAMYFCASSELGGTLGGQPQHFGDGTRLSIL.

This chain links TRBV29-1 with TRBJ1-1; D perhaps matches TRBD1 (5 bases). Trimming removed 7 bases from V and 1 base from J, with 10 bases in between. Germline CDR1 is SQVTM and CDR2 is ANQGSEA. The CDR3 contains 12 residues. The CDR3 is CSADIRNTEAFF. For the CDR3, the DNA is TGCAGCGCGGACATTAGGAACACTGAAGCTTTCTTT.

This clone occurred a few times. The V and J genes are TRBV9 and TRBJ2-7, with 8 nucleotides matching TRBD2. Germline V gene sequence: CDR1 SGDLS, CDR2 YYNGEE. The V and J ends lost 5 bases and 7 bases, in that order; junction bases with no gene match: 8. CDR3 length: 13 amino acids. In DNA form, the CDR3 reads TGTGCCAGCAGTCAAGGATCGGGGGGGGAGCAGTACTTC. Encoded protein: CASSQGSGGEQYF.

The chain carries TRBV7-9 and TRBJ2-6; TRBD2 matches 7 bases. J lost 0 bases, V lost 8 bases, and 1 base had no gene match. The germline CDR1 and CDR2 sequences are SEHNR and FQNEAQ (reference sequence). The CDR3 is 14 residues long. Written as DNA, the CDR3 is TGTGCCAGCTCGGGGGGCTCTGGGGCCAACGTCCTGACTTTC. Protein product: CASSGGSGANVLTF.

As DNA, the CDR3 is TGTGCCAGCTCACCACTCTCACAAGTAGACAGGGAAAACACCGGGGAGCTGTTTTTT. It is translated as CASSPLSQVDRENTGELFF. This chain links TRBV18 with TRBJ2-2, with 7 bases fitting TRBD1. CDR1 KGHSH and CDR2 LQKENI come from the germline V gene. Trimming took 1 base from V and 2 from J; bases not matched to a gene: 13. The CDR3 has 19 residues.

This chain joins TRBV4-1 and TRBJ1-1, with D possibly being TRBD1 (5 bases). V was cut by 0 bases and J by 11 bases, with 16 bases left in between. The CDR3 extends over 14 amino acids. CDR1 MGHRA and CDR2 YSYEKL come from the germline V gene. The CDR3: CASSQEFQGDLAFF. The DNA of the CDR3 is TGCGCCAGCAGCCAAGAGTTTCAGGGAGACTTGGCTTTCTTT.

The chain employs TRBV7-9 and TRBJ1-3; D possibly corresponds to TRBD1 (5 bases). The V end was cut by 3 bases, the J end by 4 bases, with 7 bases between. Germline values: CDR1 SEHNR, CDR2 FQNEAQ (reference sequence). The CDR3 has 13 amino acids. The CDR3: CASSLTVGNTIYF. The CDR3 DNA is TGTGCCAGCAGCTTGACAGTAGGAAACACCATATATTTT.

CDR3 DNA: TGCGCCAGCAGCTTGGCAGGGGGCGCCGATGAAAAACTGTTTTTT. Translated: CASSLAGGADEKLFF. This rearrangement joins TRBV5-1 to TRBJ1-4, with 8 bases lining up with TRBD1. V was clipped by 0 bases and J by 6 bases; unmatched bases: 4. The length of the CDR3 is 15 residues. Per the germline V gene, CDR1 is SGHRS and CDR2 is YFSETQ.

This sequence joins TRBV6-5 and TRBJ2-7, with D tentatively TRBD1 or TRBD2 (5 bases each). In germline, CDR1 is MNHEY, CDR2 SVGAGI. This CDR3 contains 13 residues. The V end was cut by 4 bases, the J end by 3 bases, with 10 bases between. CDR3 region: CASSSGRDYEQYF. For the CDR3, the DNA is TGTGCCAGCAGTTCGGGACGGGACTACGAGCAGTACTTC.